The 18 T cell receptor beta chains below all came from one sample that was sequenced in a study of brain T cells in children with intractable seizures. Measured with immunoSEQ multiplex PCR; TCRdb has only the in-frame clones, and not every one. The sample has some 64,000 clones, roughly 95% seen once. The material was peripheral blood, obtained at surgery. These receptors all stem from a boy younger than two with focal cortical dysplasia and intractable seizures.

The chain uses TRBV19 and TRBJ1-5; a weak D match, TRBD1 (6 bases). Per the germline V gene, CDR1 is LNHDA and CDR2 is SQIVND (reference sequence). The CDR3 is 15 amino acids. V lost 3 bases to trimming and J lost 1 base, with 10 bases between them. CDR3 protein: CASSIRQGSNQPQHF. For the CDR3, the DNA is TGTGCCAGTAGTATTCGGCAGGGGAGCAATCAGCCCCAGCATTTT. Full variable domain (missing parts from reference TRBV19 and TRBJ1-5): DGGITQSPKYLFRKEGQNVTLSCEQNLNHDAMYWYRQDPGQGLRLIYYSQIVNDFQKGDIAEGYSVSREKKESFPLTVTSAQKNPTAFYLCASSIRQGSNQPQHFGDGTRLSIL.

The chain couples TRBV9 to TRBJ2-7, with D possibly TRBD2 on 5 matching bases. Germline-derived CDR1 and CDR2 are SGDLS and YYNGEE. This CDR3 region has 12 residues. Trimming cost V 0 bases and J 6 bases, with 7 bases left between them. CDR3 nucleotide sequence: TGTGCCAGCAGCGTAGTTGGAGGCGAGCAGTACTTC. Protein product: CASSVVGGEQYF. Drawing the rest from reference TRBV9 and TRBJ2-7, the complete variable domain is DSGVTQTPKHLITATGQRVTLRCSPRSGDLSVYWYQQSLDQGLQFLIQYYNGEERAKGNILERFSAQQFPDLHSELNLSSLELGDSALYFCASSVVGGEQYFGPGTRLTVT.

The gene calls are TRBV11-3 and TRBJ2-3; D is possibly TRBD2 (5 bases). The CDR3 runs 13 residues. The germline V gene has CDR1 SGHNT and CDR2 YENEEA. The V end lost 1 base, the J end lost 13 bases, and 15 bases lay between the germline ends. The chain's CDR3 is CASSLVGLPNEYF. The CDR3 DNA follows: TGTGCCAGCAGCTTAGTTGGACTCCCGAATGAGTATTTT.

V gene TRBV7-2 combines with J gene TRBJ2-7; D is perhaps TRBD2 (5 bases). Deletions cut 4 bases from V and 3 bases from J, with 13 bases between. The germline V gene has CDR1 SGHTA and CDR2 FQGNSA. CDR3 length equals 14 residues. CDR3 loop: CASSSRGSLYEQYF. The CDR3 DNA is TGTGCCAGCAGCTCTCGGGGAAGTCTCTACGAGCAGTACTTC.

The table lists this clone with a count of one. In DNA form, the CDR3 reads TGCGCCAGCGGCCAGTCCCCTAACTATGGCTACACCTTC. This translates into CASGQSPNYGYTF. The genes are TRBV5-1 and TRBJ1-2; D unclear. The CDR3 extends over 13 amino acids. Germline V gene sequence: CDR1 SGHRS, CDR2 YFSETQ. The germline V and J ends were trimmed by 7 bases and 0 bases, with 10 bases remaining between them.

CDR3 DNA sequence: TGTGCCAGCAGTTTGCGGGAGGGCCCAGATACGCAGTATTTT. This gives the protein CASSLREGPDTQYF. The chain recombines TRBV27 with TRBJ2-3; 9 bases fit TRBD2. CDR1 is MNHEY and CDR2 is SMNVEV in the germline V gene (reference sequence). The J segment lost 4 bases and the V segment lost 3 bases, leaving 2 bases of the junction unmatched. The CDR3 spans 14 residues.

This chain uses TRBV28 with TRBJ2-7; 7 positions match TRBD2. This CDR3 contains 17 residues. V gave up 3 bases and J gave up 7 bases; unmatched junction bases: 18. Looked up from germline, CDR1 is MDHEN and CDR2 is SYDVKM. CDR3 DNA: TGTGCCAGCAGTTTCTCAATTATGGGGAGGGCCCTTGGGGAGCAGTACTTC. Its protein is CASSFSIMGRALGEQYF.

The chain employs TRBV6-2 or TRBV6-3 and TRBJ2-7; D is unclear. This CDR3 is built from 15 residues. Trimming removed 3 bases from V and 7 bases from J, with 19 bases in between. Germline loops: CDR1 MNHEY, CDR2 SVGEGT. The CDR3: CASSYGVPAVGEQYF. As DNA, the CDR3 is TGTGCCAGCAGTTATGGGGTCCCGGCCGTGGGAGAGCAGTACTTC.

The chain couples TRBV5-1 to TRBJ1-4; 7 positions match TRBD1. The V gene's germline CDR1 is SGHRS and CDR2 YFSETQ. The CDR3 runs to 18 residues. The trim removed 0 bases at V and 0 bases at J, leaving 8 bases unmatched. Here the CDR3 DNA reads TGCGCCAGCAGCTTGGGACAGGGTCAACCCGCAACTAATGAAAAACTGTTTTTT. Its protein product is CASSLGQGQPATNEKLFF.

The V gene is TRBV6-5, the J gene TRBJ1-1, with a weak D call TRBD1 (6 bases). This CDR3 is built from 12 residues. Germline-derived CDR1 and CDR2 are MNHEY and SVGAGI. The V end lost 6 bases, the J end lost 9 bases, and 14 bases lay between the germline ends. This CDR3 reads CASSKGENKAFF. CDR3 sequence (DNA): TGTGCCAGCAGCAAGGGGGAAAATAAAGCTTTCTTT.

V is TRBV27 and J is TRBJ2-7; D is undetermined. Trimming cost V 5 bases and J 1 base, with 18 bases left between them. Germline V gene data show CDR1 as MNHEY and CDR2 as SMNVEV (reference sequence). The CDR3 sequence is 16 residues long. The CDR3 nucleotides read TGTGCCAGCAGTCCCTCTTACACGAGGAATTCCTACGAGCAGTACTTC. Protein: CASSPSYTRNSYEQYF.

CDR3 residues: CASSRLLSGSVNEQFF. CDR3 bases: TGTGCCAGTAGTAGGCTATTGAGTGGGAGTGTTAATGAGCAGTTCTTC. The rearrangement uses TRBV19 and TRBJ2-1, with TRBD2 as a possible D gene (5 bases). The germline V and J ends were trimmed by 4 bases and 7 bases, with 20 bases remaining between them. CDR1 is LNHDA and CDR2 is SQIVND in the germline V gene (reference sequence). CDR3 size: 16 residues.

This chain joins TRBV7-2 and TRBJ2-3, with D uncertain. CDR3 length equals 16 residues. V lost 5 bases, J lost 0 bases, and 15 bases lay in between. Germline V gene sequence: CDR1 SGHTA, CDR2 FQGNSA. CDR3 protein: CASSAPTLPSTDTQYF. The CDR3 DNA reads as TGTGCCAGCAGCGCCCCGACACTGCCTAGCACAGATACGCAGTATTTT.

The chain couples TRBV11-2 to TRBJ1-2; D is perhaps TRBD1 (6 bases). The CDR3 contains 16 residues. V was clipped by 5 bases and J by 3 bases, with 19 bases between them. Per germline, CDR1 SGHAT and CDR2 FQNNGV. In DNA form, the CDR3 reads TGTGCCAGCAGCCCAAGATGGGGGCTAGGGGACTATGGCTACACCTTC. Its protein is CASSPRWGLGDYGYTF.

The chain links TRBV5-1 to TRBJ2-7; the match to TRBD2 covers 7 bases. Trimming removed 0 bases from V and 3 bases from J; junction bases left unmatched: 6. The CDR3 runs to 15 residues. Germline assignment: CDR1 SGHRS and CDR2 YFSETQ. CDR3 residues: CASSLALREYYEQYF. The CDR3 bases are TGCGCCAGCAGCTTGGCCTTGCGGGAGTACTACGAGCAGTACTTC.

The table lists this clone with a count of one. The CDR3 bases are TGTGCCAGCAGTTTACTACACGGGACTAGGTGGGGAGATGAGCAGTTCTTC. Its translation is CASSLLHGTRWGDEQFF. The chain recombines TRBV27 with TRBJ2-1; 8 bases agree with TRBD2. The CDR3 is 17 residues long. The germline CDR1 and CDR2 sequences are MNHEY and SMNVEV (reference sequence). The junction had 14 bases not matched to a gene; V was cut back by 2 bases and J by 8 bases.

The rearrangement uses TRBV6-5 and TRBJ2-1; no firm D call. The CDR3 contains 14 residues. Germline lookup yields CDR1 MNHEY and CDR2 SVGAGI. Here the CDR3 reads CASCRGRNYNEQFF. The CDR3 DNA sequence: TGTGCGTCATGTCGTGGAAGAAACTACAATGAGCAGTTCTTC.

This clone was counted a single time. V gene TRBV19 combines with J gene TRBJ1-1; D not certain. Deletions cut 0 bases from V and 0 bases from J, with 11 bases between. The CDR3 contains 16 residues. Germline loops: CDR1 LNHDA, CDR2 SQIVND (reference sequence). This chain's CDR3 is CASSIERGMMNTEAFF. CDR3 coding DNA: TGTGCCAGTAGTATAGAACGGGGAATGATGAACACTGAAGCTTTCTTT.